The 31 T cell receptor beta chains below come from one sample, sequenced in a study of PD-1 blockade in classical Hodgkin lymphoma (dated by TCRdb to about 2020). The time point label of this sample denotes: cycle 4 day 1 (C4D1), after less than 7 weeks of nivolumab. All trial patients had relapsed after autologous stem cell transplantation, with cohorts A, B and C differing in prior brentuximab vedotin exposure. Receptor amplification or capture employed the immunoSEQ multiplex PCR assay. The clones in this table, taken by TCRdb from immuneACCESS, are in-frame only. Not every clone is retained; where verified, under half of the shortfall comes from an unresolved V gene, and the cause of the rest is unknown. For this sample there are tens of thousands of clones; approximately 90% appear just once. Roughly 8.7% of the sample lies in the top ten. This specimen was peripheral blood mononuclear cells (PBMCs), taken before the fourth cycle of nivolumab. The receptors come from a human donor with classical Hodgkin lymphoma.

Worth noting for this clone: Other DNA sequences within the sample encode an identical CDR3. The V call is TRBV5-1, the J call TRBJ1-3; D is unresolved. Germline V gene lookup returns CDR1 SGHRS and CDR2 YFSETQ. This CDR3 contains 14 residues. Deletions cut 4 bases from V and 0 bases from J, with 8 bases between. CDR3 region: CASSPEGSGNTIYF. The CDR3 region has the DNA TGCGCCAGCAGCCCGGAGGGCTCTGGAAACACCATATATTTT.

The chain is built from TRBV27 and TRBJ2-1, with D possibly being TRBD1 (5 bases). CDR3 length: 14 amino acids. Germline CDR1 reads MNHEY; CDR2 reads SMNVEV (reference sequence). V was cut by 1 base and J by 6 bases, with 10 bases left in between. The CDR3 protein is CASSLWQGSNEQFF. The CDR3 bases are TGTGCCAGCAGTTTATGGCAGGGTAGCAATGAGCAGTTCTTC.

The genes are TRBV19 and TRBJ1-3, with D perhaps matching TRBD1 (5 bases). Trimming left V 3 bases short and J 0 bases short, with 15 bases between. This CDR3 has 17 residues. Germline V gene data show CDR1 as LNHDA and CDR2 as SQIVND (reference sequence). Written as DNA, the CDR3 is TGTGCCAGTAGTATTCTCCGGGGCTTCGTCTCTGGAAACACCATATATTTT. Translated: CASSILRGFVSGNTIYF.

The chain is built from TRBV28 and TRBJ1-2; TRBD1 might be the D (5 bases). CDR3 length equals 14 residues. V lost 2 bases and J 4 bases, leaving 11 bases between the germline ends. CDR1 is MDHEN, CDR2 SYDVKM, per germline. This chain's CDR3 is CASSLPGSVYGYTF. The CDR3 bases are TGTGCCAGCAGTTTACCAGGGAGTGTCTATGGCTACACCTTC.

This clone was detected once. The chain uses TRBV5-1 and TRBJ2-7, with 7 bases that match TRBD1. After removal of 4 bases from V and 0 bases from J, the junction contained 4 bases not matched to a gene. Germline V gene lookup returns CDR1 SGHRS and CDR2 YFSETQ. The CDR3 has 14 residues. The DNA for the CDR3 is TGCGCCAGCAGCCCGACAGGGTTCTCCTACGAGCAGTACTTC. The encoded protein is CASSPTGFSYEQYF.

The chain uses TRBV5-1 and TRBJ2-3; 9 bases agree with TRBD2. The germline V gene has CDR1 SGHRS and CDR2 YFSETQ. V shed 1 base and J 2 bases; nucleotides not matched to a gene: 5. This CDR3 contains 16 residues. The CDR3 spells CASSLNSGGPTDTQYF. The DNA of the CDR3 is TGCGCCAGCAGCTTGAATAGCGGGGGCCCCACAGATACGCAGTATTTT.

The V call is TRBV28, the J call TRBJ2-7; 10 positions match TRBD2. From germline, CDR1 is MDHEN and CDR2 SYDVKM. The junction had 10 bases not matched to a gene; V was cut back by 8 bases and J by 0 bases. This CDR3 region has 16 residues. The CDR3 DNA follows: TGTGCCAGCTCGGCTAGCGGGGGCCCGAGCTCCTACGAGCAGTACTTC. Translating gives CASSASGGPSSYEQYF.

This chain links TRBV6-6 with TRBJ2-1; weak D call: TRBD2 (5 bases). The CDR3 is 14 residues long. V was pared by 4 bases and J by 8 bases, with 15 bases between. Germline CDR1 is MNHNY and CDR2 is SVGAGI (reference sequence). CDR3 region: CASSSPRLKDEQFF. The CDR3, as DNA: TGTGCCAGCAGTTCTCCTCGACTAAAAGATGAGCAGTTCTTC.

The rearrangement joins TRBV21-1 to TRBJ1-1; the tabulated D call, TRBD1, remains unverified against the DNA. TRBV21-1 is described as a pseudogene. CDR3 length equals 11 residues. Here the CDR3 reads CASILPTGAFF. The CDR3 bases are TGTGCCAGCATCCTCCCTACAGGGGCTTTCTTT.

This rearrangement joins TRBV7-9 to TRBJ2-3; D unresolved. From germline, CDR1 is SEHNR and CDR2 FQNEAQ (reference sequence). The CDR3 has 12 residues. Trimming shortened V by 5 bases and J by 6 bases, and 9 bases separated the two germline ends. The chain's CDR3 is CASSPQLDTQYF. In nucleotides, the CDR3 is TGTGCCAGCAGCCCCCAGTTGGATACGCAGTATTTT.

The chain combines TRBV28 with TRBJ2-7; TRBD2 is a possible D gene (6 bases). CDR3 length equals 15 residues. Trimming pared 2 bases from V and 1 base from J, leaving 12 bases between. Germline CDR1 and CDR2: MDHEN and SYDVKM. The CDR3: CASSLPGGGSYEQYF. CDR3 DNA: TGTGCCAGCAGTTTACCCGGTGGAGGGTCCTACGAGCAGTACTTC.

This chain joins TRBV9 and TRBJ2-1; 7 bases line up with TRBD2. The CDR3 is 16 amino acids. After removal of 4 bases from V and 4 bases from J, the junction contained 11 bases not matched to a gene. The germline V gene has CDR1 SGDLS and CDR2 YYNGEE. The CDR3 DNA reads as TGTGCCAGCAGCCCCCGGGAAGCGGGGTGGTACAATGAGCAGTTCTTC. Protein sequence: CASSPREAGWYNEQFF.

The J gene is TRBJ2-1, the V gene TRBV5-1; D may be TRBD2 (7 bases). The CDR3 spans 15 residues. Between the trimmed V and J ends, which lost 4 bases and 7 bases, there was a span of 18 bases. CDR1 and CDR2 from the germline V gene are SGHRS and YFSETQ. CDR3 protein: CASSPGAGGQNEQFF. CDR3 bases: TGCGCCAGCAGCCCCGGCGCCGGGGGGCAGAATGAGCAGTTCTTC.

V usage is TRBV5-4 and J usage is TRBJ2-1, with 12 bases identical to TRBD2. Germline trimming cut 4 bases from V and 0 bases from J; bases unmatched to any gene: 2. Germline loops: CDR1 SGHNT, CDR2 YYREEE (reference sequence). The CDR3 sequence is 16 residues long. In DNA form, the CDR3 reads TGTGCCAGCAGCCGACTAGCGGGGGTCTCCTACAATGAGCAGTTCTTC. Its protein is CASSRLAGVSYNEQFF. Variable domain in full (rest from reference TRBV5-4 and TRBJ2-1): ETGVTQSPTHLIKTRGQQVTLRCSSQSGHNTVSWYQQALGQGPQFIFQYYREEENGRGNFPPRFSGLQFPNYSSELNVNALELDDSALYLCASSRLAGVSYNEQFFGPGTRLTVL.

The chain employs TRBV5-6 and TRBJ2-5; 12 bases fit TRBD2. V lost 4 bases to trimming and J lost 1 base; unmatched junction nucleotides: 5. CDR1 is SGHDT, CDR2 YYEEEE, per germline. CDR3 length: 16 residues. The CDR3 bases are TGTGCCAGCAGCCCAGGACTAGCGGGGACCCAAGAGACCCAGTACTTC. This translates into CASSPGLAGTQETQYF.

V gene TRBV4-1 combines with J gene TRBJ1-1; D is undetermined. The CDR3 runs to 15 residues. Trimming removed 4 bases from V and 3 bases from J, with 15 bases in between. CDR1 MGHRA and CDR2 YSYEKL come from the germline V gene. In DNA form, the CDR3 reads TGCGCCAGCAGCCCCCCCGAGACACAATACACTGAAGCTTTCTTT. Its protein is CASSPPETQYTEAFF.

V usage is TRBV5-1 and J usage is TRBJ1-3; 7 positions agree with TRBD1. After removal of 1 base from V and 0 bases from J, the junction contained 7 bases not matched to a gene. This CDR3 comprises 17 residues. The germline CDR1 and CDR2 sequences are SGHRS and YFSETQ. CDR3 in amino acids: CASSLTGQPYSGNTIYF. CDR3 DNA sequence: TGCGCCAGCAGCTTGACGGGACAGCCATACTCTGGAAACACCATATATTTT.

The rearrangement joins TRBV5-1 to TRBJ2-5, with 13 bases fitting TRBD2. Germline assignment: CDR1 SGHRS and CDR2 YFSETQ. This CDR3 spans 16 amino acids. V was pared by 2 bases and J by 2 bases, with 3 bases of the junction left unmatched. CDR3 sequence (DNA): TGCGCCAGCAGCTTCCAACTAGCGGGGGGGCAAGAGACCCAGTACTTC. It codes for CASSFQLAGGQETQYF.

This clone was detected once. The chain links TRBV7-9 to TRBJ2-5, with 7 bases lining up with TRBD1. V gave up 3 bases and J gave up 0 bases; unmatched junction bases: 1. This CDR3 region has 14 residues. CDR1 is SEHNR and CDR2 is FQNEAQ in the germline V gene (reference sequence). The CDR3: CASSFDRDQETQYF. Here the CDR3 DNA reads TGTGCCAGCAGCTTTGACAGGGACCAAGAGACCCAGTACTTC.

The chain couples TRBV27 to TRBJ1-2, with D unresolved. The CDR3 totals 14 residues. Germline V lookup: CDR1 MNHEY, CDR2 SMNVEV (reference sequence). V dropped 6 bases and J dropped 5 bases, with 16 bases sitting between them. The CDR3 region is CASSQDAQSYGYTF. DNA for the CDR3: TGTGCCAGCAGCCAAGATGCACAGTCTTATGGCTACACCTTC.

J is TRBJ1-5 and V is TRBV11-2; a weak D match, TRBD1 (6 bases). Trimming shortened V by 1 base and J by 9 bases, and 13 bases separated the two germline ends. CDR1 SGHAT and CDR2 FQNNGV come from the germline V gene. The CDR3 is 14 amino acids. CDR3 in DNA: TGTGCCAGCAGCTTAGTCGGGGGGCGTGGGCCCCAGCATTTT. Protein sequence: CASSLVGGRGPQHF.

The chain has TRBV5-1 and TRBJ2-5; D is uncertain. V lost 6 bases and J lost 0, with 9 bases in between. This CDR3 spans 13 amino acids. Germline assignment: CDR1 SGHRS and CDR2 YFSETQ. CDR3 in DNA: TGCGCCAGCACCTCCTTTAACCAAGAGACCCAGTACTTC. Translation: CASTSFNQETQYF.

The chain is built from TRBV6-5 and TRBJ1-2; D call uncertain. CDR1 and CDR2 from the germline V gene are MNHEY and SVGAGI. V lost 7 bases and J 2 bases, leaving 17 bases between the germline ends. The CDR3 loop spans 15 amino acids. The CDR3 DNA reads as TGTGCCAGCACGTCCCCCGGTTACAGCAACTATGGCTACACCTTC. Residues: CASTSPGYSNYGYTF.

The gene calls are TRBV5-1 and TRBJ1-3, with TRBD1 matching over 7 bases. Germline V CDR1 and CDR2: SGHRS, YFSETQ. With V trimmed by 7 bases and J by 11 bases, 15 bases remained unmatched. This CDR3 contains 14 residues. CDR3 bases: TGCGCCAGCGGAACCGGGACAGAGGGAAAGTCCATATATTTT. This sequence encodes CASGTGTEGKSIYF.

The CDR3 here is CATSGFRGRGSPLHF. As DNA, the CDR3 is TGTGCCACCAGCGGATTCAGGGGCAGGGGTTCACCCCTCCACTTT. The chain is built from TRBV15 and TRBJ1-6, with a weak D call TRBD1 (6 bases). Germline CDR1 is LNHNV and CDR2 is YYDKDF (reference sequence). The ends were cut back, 5 bases at V and 9 bases at J, with 17 bases in the middle. This CDR3 comprises 15 residues.

The chain carries TRBV27 and TRBJ2-7; 7 bases are a match to TRBD2. Germline CDR1 is MNHEY and CDR2 is SMNVEV (reference sequence). The V segment lost 5 bases and the J segment 6 bases; nucleotides outside the gene matches: 7. The CDR3 has 13 residues. CDR3 region: CASSTGGVGEQYF. The CDR3, as DNA: TGTGCCAGCAGTACTGGGGGGGTGGGCGAGCAGTACTTC.

The chain employs TRBV5-1 and TRBJ2-1, with a possible D match to TRBD2 (6 bases). V was cut by 5 bases and J by 0 bases, with 15 bases left in between. Germline CDR1 reads SGHRS; CDR2 reads YFSETQ. The CDR3 consists of 16 residues. CDR3 sequence reads: CASRGGDLSSYNEQFF. DNA for the CDR3: TGCGCCAGCAGGGGGGGAGATTTGAGCTCCTACAATGAGCAGTTCTTC.

The chain couples TRBV5-1 to TRBJ1-1; 7 nucleotides align to TRBD1. The CDR3 extends over 16 amino acids. Trimming removed 4 bases from V and 4 bases from J; junction bases left unmatched: 13. Germline V gene data show CDR1 as SGHRS and CDR2 as YFSETQ. Written as DNA, the CDR3 is TGCGCCAGCAGCCCAGGGGGGCCGTCTGCGGGCACTGAAGCTTTCTTT. This translates into CASSPGGPSAGTEAFF.

The chain joins TRBV6-5 to TRBJ2-7; 7 bases are a match to TRBD1. Germline CDR1 reads MNHEY; CDR2 reads SVGAGI. The length of the CDR3 is 14 residues. V dropped 5 bases and J dropped 2; count of bases not matched to a gene: 6. CDR3 sequence: CASSITGQAYEQYF. CDR3 in DNA: TGTGCCAGCAGTATAACCGGACAGGCCTACGAGCAGTACTTC.

The V and J genes are TRBV6-1 and TRBJ1-5; no reliable D call. Germline assignment: CDR1 MNHNS and CDR2 SASEGT. V lost 0 bases, J lost 5 bases, and 8 bases lay in between. The CDR3 extends over 14 amino acids. The CDR3 sequence: CASSEARGYQPQHF. CDR3 in DNA: TGTGCCAGCAGTGAAGCGCGAGGGTATCAGCCCCAGCATTTT.

This sequence joins TRBV9 and TRBJ2-3; no reliable D call. V lost 4 bases, J lost 4 bases, and 16 bases lay in between. Germline V gene lookup returns CDR1 SGDLS and CDR2 YYNGEE. The CDR3 runs to 15 residues. Here the CDR3 reads CASSMSSSRADTQYF. CDR3 coding DNA: TGTGCCAGCAGCATGTCTAGTAGTCGCGCAGATACGCAGTATTTT. The entire variable domain, with the rest obtained from reference TRBV9 and TRBJ2-3, is as follows: DSGVTQTPKHLITATGQRVTLRCSPRSGDLSVYWYQQSLDQGLQFLIQYYNGEERAKGNILERFSAQQFPDLHSELNLSSLELGDSALYFCASSMSSSRADTQYFGPGTRLTVL.